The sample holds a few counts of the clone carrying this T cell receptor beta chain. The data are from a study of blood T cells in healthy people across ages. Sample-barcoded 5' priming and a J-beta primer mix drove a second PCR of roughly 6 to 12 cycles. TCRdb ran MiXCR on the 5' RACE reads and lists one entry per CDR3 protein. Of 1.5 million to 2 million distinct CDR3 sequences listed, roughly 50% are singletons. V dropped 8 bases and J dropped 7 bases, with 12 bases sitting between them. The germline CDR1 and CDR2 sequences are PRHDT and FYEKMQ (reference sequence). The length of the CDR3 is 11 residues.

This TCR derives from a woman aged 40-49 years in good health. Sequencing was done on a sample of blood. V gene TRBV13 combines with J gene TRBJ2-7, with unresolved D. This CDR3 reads CASSWVGEQYF. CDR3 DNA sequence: TGTGCCAGCTCCTGGGTCGGGGAGCAGTACTTC. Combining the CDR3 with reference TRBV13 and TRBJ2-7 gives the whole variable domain AAGVIQSPRHLIKEKRETATLKCYPIPRHDTVYWYQQGPGQDPQFLISFYEKMQSDKGSIPDRFSAQQFSDYHSELNMSSLELGDSALYFCASSWVGEQYFGPGTRLTVT.